Sequencing of this T cell receptor (beta chain) was carried out in a study of monozygotic twins with inflammatory bowel disease. One entry per CDR3 protein, without DNA, is what TCRdb gives after re-calling the 5' RACE reads. The sample table includes around 370,000 distinct CDR3 sequences. The CDR3 spans 12 residues. Germline CDR1 reads SGHTA; CDR2 reads FQGNSA. Source material: blood. The genes are TRBV7-2 and TRBJ2-3. The clonotype comes from a human donor with ulcerative colitis or Crohn's disease, or a healthy co-twin of an affected twin (not recorded which). The CDR3 is CASSSYVDTQYF.